Here is one TCR beta chain with its context. Its cognate antigen is unknown. This record comes from a study of blood T cells in healthy people across ages. Findings and caveats of the study: Relative to aged donors, long-lived donors carried more naive CD4+ cells and displayed higher diversity. Higher naive T cell percentage went strongly together with higher TCR beta diversity.

The use of a sample-barcoded 5' primer and a J-beta primer mix characterized a second PCR of about 7 to 12 cycles. A template-switch adaptor that had 12 random nucleotides put a tag on each cDNA molecule. TCRdb reanalysed the 5' RACE reads using MiXCR and keeps one entry per CDR3 protein. The table includes hundreds of thousands of distinct CDR3 sequences, 58% detected once. Each donor supplied about 9.6 milliliters of peripheral blood. This receptor was obtained from a man aged 25-40 years in good health. The material sequenced was blood.

The CDR3 region is CASKAGKPYEQYF. CDR3 sequence (DNA): TGTGCCAGCAAGGCAGGTAAACCCTACGAGCAGTACTTC. J is TRBJ2-7 and V is TRBV21-1. TRBV21-1 is designated a pseudogene. There are 13 residues in the CDR3.